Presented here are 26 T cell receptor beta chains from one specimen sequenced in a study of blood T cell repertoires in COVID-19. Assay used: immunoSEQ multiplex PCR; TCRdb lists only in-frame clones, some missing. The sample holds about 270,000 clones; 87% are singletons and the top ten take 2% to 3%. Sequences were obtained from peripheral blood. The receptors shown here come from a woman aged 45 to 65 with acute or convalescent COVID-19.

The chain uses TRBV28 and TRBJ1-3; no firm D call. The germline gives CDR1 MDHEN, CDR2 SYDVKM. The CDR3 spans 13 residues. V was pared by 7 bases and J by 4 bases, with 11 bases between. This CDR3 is CASTRQVGNTIYF. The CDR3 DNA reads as TGTGCCAGCACTCGGCAGGTGGGAAACACCATATATTTT.

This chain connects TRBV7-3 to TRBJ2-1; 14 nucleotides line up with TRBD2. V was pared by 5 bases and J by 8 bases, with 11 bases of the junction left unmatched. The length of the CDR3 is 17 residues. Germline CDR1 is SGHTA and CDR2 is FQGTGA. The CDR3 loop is CASSRTGTSGSFYEQFF. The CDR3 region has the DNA TGTGCCAGCAGCCGGACCGGGACTAGCGGGAGTTTTTATGAGCAGTTCTTC.

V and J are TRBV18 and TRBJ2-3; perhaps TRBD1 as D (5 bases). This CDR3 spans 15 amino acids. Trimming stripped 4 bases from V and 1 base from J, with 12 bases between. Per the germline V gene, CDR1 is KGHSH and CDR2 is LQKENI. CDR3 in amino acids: CASSLGLLRTDTQYF. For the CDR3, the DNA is TGTGCCAGCTCACTGGGGCTCCTCCGCACAGATACGCAGTATTTT.

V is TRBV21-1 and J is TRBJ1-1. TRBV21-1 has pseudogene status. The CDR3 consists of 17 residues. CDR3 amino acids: CASSKALLLVPVGRAFF. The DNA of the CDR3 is TGTGCCAGCAGCAAAGCGCTTTTATTGGTTCCCGTGGGGAGGGCTTTCTTT.

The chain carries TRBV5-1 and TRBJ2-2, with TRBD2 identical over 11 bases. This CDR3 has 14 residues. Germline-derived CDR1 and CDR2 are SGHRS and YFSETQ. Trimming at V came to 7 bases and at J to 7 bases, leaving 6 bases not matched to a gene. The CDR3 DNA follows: TGCGCCAGCGTTAGCGGGAGGGCCCGCGGGGAGCTGTTTTTT. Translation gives CASVSGRARGELFF.

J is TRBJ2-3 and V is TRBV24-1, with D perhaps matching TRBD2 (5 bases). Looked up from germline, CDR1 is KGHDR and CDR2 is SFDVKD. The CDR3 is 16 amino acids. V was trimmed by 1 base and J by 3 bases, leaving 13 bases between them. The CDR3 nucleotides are TGTGCCACCAGTGATTTCGGGGATACGAGGACAGATACGCAGTATTTT. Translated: CATSDFGDTRTDTQYF.

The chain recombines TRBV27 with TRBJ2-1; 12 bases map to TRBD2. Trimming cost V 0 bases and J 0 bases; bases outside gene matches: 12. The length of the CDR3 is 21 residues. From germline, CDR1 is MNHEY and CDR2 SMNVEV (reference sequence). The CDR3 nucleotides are TGTGCCAGCAGTTTATCGCGACTAGCGGGAGATCTTACGAGCTCCTACAATGAGCAGTTCTTC. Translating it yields CASSLSRLAGDLTSSYNEQFF.

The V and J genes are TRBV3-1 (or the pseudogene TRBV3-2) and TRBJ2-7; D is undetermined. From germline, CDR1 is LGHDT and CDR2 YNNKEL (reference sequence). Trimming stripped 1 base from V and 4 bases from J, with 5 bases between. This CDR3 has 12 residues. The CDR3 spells CASSQVLYEQYF. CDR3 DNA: TGTGCCAGCAGCCAAGTTTTATACGAGCAGTACTTC.

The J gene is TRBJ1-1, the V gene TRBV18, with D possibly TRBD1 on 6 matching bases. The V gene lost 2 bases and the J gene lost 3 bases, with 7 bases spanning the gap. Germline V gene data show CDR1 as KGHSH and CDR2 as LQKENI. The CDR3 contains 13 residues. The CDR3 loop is CASSPEGDTEAFF. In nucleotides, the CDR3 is TGTGCCAGCTCACCAGAGGGGGACACTGAAGCTTTCTTT.

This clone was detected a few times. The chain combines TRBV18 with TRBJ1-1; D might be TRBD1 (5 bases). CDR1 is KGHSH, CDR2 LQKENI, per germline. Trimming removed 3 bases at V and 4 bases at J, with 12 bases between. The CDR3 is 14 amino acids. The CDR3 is CASSPTELGTEAFF. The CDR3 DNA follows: TGTGCCAGCTCACCGACAGAGTTAGGCACTGAAGCTTTCTTT.

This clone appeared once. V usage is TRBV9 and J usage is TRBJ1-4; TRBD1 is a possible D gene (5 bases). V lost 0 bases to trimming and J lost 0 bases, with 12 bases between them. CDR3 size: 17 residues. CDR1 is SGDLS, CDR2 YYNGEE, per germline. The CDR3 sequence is CASSVAREGATNEKLFF. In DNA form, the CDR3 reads TGTGCCAGCAGCGTAGCCAGGGAAGGTGCAACTAATGAAAAACTGTTTTTT.

As DNA, the CDR3 is TGTGCCAGCACGGAACAGGGAAAGCTGGGAAATTCACCCCTCCACTTT. It translates to CASTEQGKLGNSPLHF. The chain couples TRBV11-1 to TRBJ1-6, with a possible D match to TRBD1 (6 bases). This CDR3 has 16 amino acids. Trimming shortened V by 7 bases and J by 7 bases, and 20 bases separated the two germline ends. Germline-derived CDR1 and CDR2 are SGHAT and FQDESV (reference sequence).

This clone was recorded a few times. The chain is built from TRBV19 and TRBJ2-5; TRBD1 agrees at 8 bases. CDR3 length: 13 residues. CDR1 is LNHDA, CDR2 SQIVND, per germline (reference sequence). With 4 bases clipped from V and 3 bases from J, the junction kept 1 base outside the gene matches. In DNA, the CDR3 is TGTGCCAGTAGTACACAGGGGGAAGAGACCCAGTACTTC. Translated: CASSTQGEETQYF.

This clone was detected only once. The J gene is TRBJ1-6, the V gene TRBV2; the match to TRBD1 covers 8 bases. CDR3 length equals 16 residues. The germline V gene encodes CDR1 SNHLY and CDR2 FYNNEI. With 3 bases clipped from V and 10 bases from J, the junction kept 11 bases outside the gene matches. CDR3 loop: CASSEQTGVIGSPLHF. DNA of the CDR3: TGTGCCAGCAGTGAGCAGACAGGGGTAATCGGATCACCCCTCCACTTT. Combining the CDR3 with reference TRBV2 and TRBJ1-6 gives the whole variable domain EPEVTQTPSHQVTQMGQEVILRCVPISNHLYFYWYRQILGQKVEFLVSFYNNEISEKSEIFDDQFSVERPDGSNFTLKIRSTKLEDSAMYFCASSEQTGVIGSPLHFGNGTRLTVT.

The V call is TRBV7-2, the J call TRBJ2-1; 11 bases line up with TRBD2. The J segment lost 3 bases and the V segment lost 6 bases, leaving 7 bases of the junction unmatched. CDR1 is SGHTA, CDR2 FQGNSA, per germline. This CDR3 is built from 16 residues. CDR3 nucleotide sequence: TGTGCCAGCAGACCCCCTAGCGGGAGGAACTACAATGAGCAGTTCTTC. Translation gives CASRPPSGRNYNEQFF.

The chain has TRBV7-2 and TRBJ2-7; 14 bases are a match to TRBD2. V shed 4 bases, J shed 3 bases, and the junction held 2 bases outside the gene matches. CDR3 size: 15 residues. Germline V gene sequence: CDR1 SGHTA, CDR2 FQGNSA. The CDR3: CASSSGLAGGYEQYF. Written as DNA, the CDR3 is TGTGCCAGCAGCTCCGGACTAGCGGGAGGCTACGAGCAGTACTTC.

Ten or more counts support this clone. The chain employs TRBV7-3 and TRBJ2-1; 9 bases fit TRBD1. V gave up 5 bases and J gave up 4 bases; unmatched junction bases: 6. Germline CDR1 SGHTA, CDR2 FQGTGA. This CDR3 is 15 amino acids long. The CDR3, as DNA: TGTGCCAGCAGCGCACAGGGGGCGCGATACAATGAGCAGTTCTTC. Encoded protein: CASSAQGARYNEQFF.

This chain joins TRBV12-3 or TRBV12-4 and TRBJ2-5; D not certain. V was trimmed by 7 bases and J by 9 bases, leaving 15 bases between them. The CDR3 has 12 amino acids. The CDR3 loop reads CASTLTGSSQYF. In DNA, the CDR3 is TGTGCCAGCACCTTAACCGGGTCCTCCCAGTACTTC.

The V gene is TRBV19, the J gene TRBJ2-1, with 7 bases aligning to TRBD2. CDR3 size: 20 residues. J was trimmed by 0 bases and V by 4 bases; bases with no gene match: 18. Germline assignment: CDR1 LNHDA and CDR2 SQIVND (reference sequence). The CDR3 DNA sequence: TGTGCCAGTAGTAACCCTCGGGGGTCAGCGGGGTCGAGCTCCTACAATGAGCAGTTCTTC. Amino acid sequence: CASSNPRGSAGSSSYNEQFF. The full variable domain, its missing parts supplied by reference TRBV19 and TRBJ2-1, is DGGITQSPKYLFRKEGQNVTLSCEQNLNHDAMYWYRQDPGQGLRLIYYSQIVNDFQKGDIAEGYSVSREKKESFPLTVTSAQKNPTAFYLCASSNPRGSAGSSSYNEQFFGPGTRLTVL.

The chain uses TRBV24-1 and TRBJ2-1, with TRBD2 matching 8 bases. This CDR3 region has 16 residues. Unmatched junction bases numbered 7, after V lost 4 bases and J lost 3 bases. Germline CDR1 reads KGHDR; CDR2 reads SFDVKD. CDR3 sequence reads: CATSETGTRDYNEQFF. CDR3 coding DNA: TGTGCCACCAGTGAAACCGGGACTAGGGACTACAATGAGCAGTTCTTC.

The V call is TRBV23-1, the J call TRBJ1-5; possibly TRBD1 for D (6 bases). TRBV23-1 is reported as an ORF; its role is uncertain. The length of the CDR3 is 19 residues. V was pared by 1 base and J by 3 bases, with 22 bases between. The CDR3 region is CASSQWIKAHRAHNQPQHF. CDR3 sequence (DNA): TGCGCCAGCAGTCAATGGATAAAGGCCCACAGGGCCCACAATCAGCCCCAGCATTTT.

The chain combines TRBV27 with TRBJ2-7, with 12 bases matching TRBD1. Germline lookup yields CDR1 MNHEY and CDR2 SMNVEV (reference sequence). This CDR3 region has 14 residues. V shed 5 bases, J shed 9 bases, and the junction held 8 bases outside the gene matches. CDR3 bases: TGTGCCAGCAGTCCCGGGACAGGGGGCCAATCGCAGTACTTC. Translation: CASSPGTGGQSQYF.

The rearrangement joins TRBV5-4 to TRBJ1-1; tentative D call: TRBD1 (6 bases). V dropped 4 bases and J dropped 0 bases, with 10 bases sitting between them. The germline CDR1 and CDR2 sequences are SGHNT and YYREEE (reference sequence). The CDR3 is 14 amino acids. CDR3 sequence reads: CASSKDRMNTEAFF. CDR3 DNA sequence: TGTGCCAGCAGCAAGGACAGAATGAACACTGAAGCTTTCTTT. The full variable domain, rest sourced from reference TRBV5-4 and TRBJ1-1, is ETGVTQSPTHLIKTRGQQVTLRCSSQSGHNTVSWYQQALGQGPQFIFQYYREEENGRGNFPPRFSGLQFPNYSSELNVNALELDDSALYLCASSKDRMNTEAFFGQGTRLTVV.

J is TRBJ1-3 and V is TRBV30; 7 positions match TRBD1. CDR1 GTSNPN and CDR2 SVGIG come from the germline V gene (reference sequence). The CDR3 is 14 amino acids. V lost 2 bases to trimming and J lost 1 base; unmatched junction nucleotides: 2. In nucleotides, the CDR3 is TGTGCCTGGAGTACGGGACAGTCTGGAAACACCATATATTTT. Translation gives CAWSTGQSGNTIYF.

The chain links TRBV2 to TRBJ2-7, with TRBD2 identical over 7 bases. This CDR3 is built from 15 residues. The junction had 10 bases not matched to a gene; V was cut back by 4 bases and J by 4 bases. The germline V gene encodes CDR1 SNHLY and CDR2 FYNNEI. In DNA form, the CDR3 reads TGTGCCAGCAGTGGAGGACTGGCGGGAGTATACGAGCAGTACTTC. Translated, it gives CASSGGLAGVYEQYF.

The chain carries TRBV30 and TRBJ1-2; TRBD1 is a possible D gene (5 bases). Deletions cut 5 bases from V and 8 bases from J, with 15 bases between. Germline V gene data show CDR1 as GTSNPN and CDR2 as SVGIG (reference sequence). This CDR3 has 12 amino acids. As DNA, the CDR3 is TGTGCCTGGTCCCGGGCCCGGGGGGGCTACACCTTC. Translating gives CAWSRARGGYTF.